Listed below are T cell receptor beta chains from one sample, sequenced in a study of T cell responses to AZD1222 COVID-19 vaccine. The data were produced by immunoSEQ multiplex PCR, yet TCRdb's version contains in-frame clones alone and is incomplete. The repertoire includes around 120,000 clones, 85% to 90% of them detected once, and under 9% sits in the top ten. Sequencing used peripheral blood, obtained on day 0 of AZD1222 vaccination. The receptors were sampled from an adult in good health. Both conserved end residues are part of each CDR3. The order of the fields is D gene, J gene, V gene, clone size, CDR3 DNA, CDR3 protein. The D gene is left open where the match is weak. Some rows have no size entry. The others give once, few or many, or a class for an expanded clone.

NA,TRBJ2-7,TRBV11-2,NA,TGTGCCAGCAGCCATTTTGGGCAGGCGGTCTACGAGCAGTACTTC,CASSHFGQAVYEQYF
TRBD1,TRBJ1-2,TRBV18,NA,TGTGCCAGCTCATCGGGACAGCCCTATGGCTACACCTTC,CASSSGQPYGYTF
TRBD2,TRBJ2-5,TRBV18,NA,TGTGCCAGCTCCCAAACCCCGGCGGGAGAGGGCCAGTACTTC,CASSQTPAGEGQYF
NA,TRBJ1-2,TRBV6-5,NA,TGTGCCAGCAGTTACAGGGAGGACTATGGCTACACCTTC,CASSYREDYGYTF
TRBD2,TRBJ2-2,TRBV5-1,NA,TGCGCCAGCAGCTTTCTAGCGGACACGAACACCGGGGAGCTGTTTTTT,CASSFLADTNTGELFF
NA,TRBJ1-2,TRBV18,NA,TGTGCCAGCTCACCACAAGAGACCTTAACCTATGGCTACACCTTC,CASSPQETLTYGYTF
TRBD1,TRBJ2-7,TRBV3-1/TRBV3-2,NA,TGTGCCAGCAGCCACGGGCGGACAGGCCAAACCTACGAGCAGTACTTC,CASSHGRTGQTYEQYF
TRBD1,TRBJ2-1,TRBV3-1/TRBV3-2,NA,TGTGCCAGCAGCCTTGGACAGGTGAACAATGAGCAGTTCTTC,CASSLGQVNNEQFF
NA,TRBJ1-2,TRBV7-9,once,TGTGCCAGCAGCCAACCAACTTCGCCTGCCGACTATGGCTACACCTTC,CASSQPTSPADYGYTF
NA,TRBJ1-1,TRBV24-1,NA,TGTGCCACCAGTGATACACGAACAGTAAAGGCTTTCTTT,CATSDTRTVKAFF
NA,TRBJ2-1,TRBV20-1,NA,TGCAGTGCTAGTATCCGAGACCACGTCTTC,CSASIRDHVF
TRBD2,TRBJ2-2,TRBV4-2,NA,TGTGCCAGCAGCCAAGTAGCGGGAACGAACACCGGGGAGCTGTTTTTT,CASSQVAGTNTGELFF
NA,TRBJ2-3,TRBV7-6,NA,TGTGCCAGCAGCTTAGCGGCTAGCACAGATACGCAGTATTTT,CASSLAASTDTQYF
NA,TRBJ1-1,TRBV6-5,NA,TGTGCCAGCAGTTACTCAACGGGGAACACTGAAGCTTTCTTT,CASSYSTGNTEAFF
NA,TRBJ1-2,TRBV28,NA,TGTGCCAGCAGTTATTATGGCTACACCTTC,CASSYYGYTF
TRBD1,TRBJ2-7,TRBV28,once,TGTGCCAGCACCCCGAGCAGGGGGCATAACTACGAGCAGTACTTC,CASTPSRGHNYEQYF
TRBD1,TRBJ1-1,TRBV27,NA,TGTGCCAGCAGTTTACAGGGGGCTGGGACTGAAGCTTTCTTT,CASSLQGAGTEAFF
TRBD1,TRBJ1-6,TRBV19,NA,TGTGCCAGTAGTATCACCGGGACAGGCAATTCACCCCTCCACTTT,CASSITGTGNSPLHF
NA,TRBJ1-6,TRBV9,NA,TGTGCCAGCAGCCCCCGACAGAGTCTGGGGTCACCCCTCCACTTT,CASSPRQSLGSPLHF
NA,TRBJ1-1,TRBV3-1/TRBV3-2,NA,TGTGCCAGCAGCCAAGTCCTGAACACTGAAGCTTTCTTT,CASSQVLNTEAFF
NA,TRBJ2-6,TRBV7-9,NA,TGTGCCAGCAGCTTAGACAGGGCCTGGGCCAACGTCCTGACTTTC,CASSLDRAWANVLTF
NA,TRBJ2-7,TRBV3-1/TRBV3-2,NA,TGTGCCAGCAGCCAAGATCGCCATAAGCAGTACTTC,CASSQDRHKQYF
NA,TRBJ1-3,TRBV19,NA,TGTGCCAGTTTAAAGAGTCGAGGAATTGGAAACACCATATATTTT,CASLKSRGIGNTIYF
TRBD1,TRBJ2-1,TRBV2,NA,TGTGCCAGCGTGGTGGAGGACAGGGGGTTCTACAATGAGCAGTTCTTC,CASVVEDRGFYNEQFF
TRBD1,TRBJ1-5,TRBV30,NA,TGTGCCTGGAGCGTAGGGACAGGGAGTCAGCCCCAGCATTTT,CAWSVGTGSQPQHF
TRBD1,TRBJ1-1,TRBV3-1/TRBV3-2,NA,TGTGCCAGCAGCGGGACAGGGTACACTGAAGCTTTCTTT,CASSGTGYTEAFF